Included here is one TCR beta chain sequence, with context. The data were taken from a study of blood T cell repertoires in COVID-19. As for the study in general: Sources were T cells, B-cell-depleted T cells, or PBMCs; the material itself was cDNA or gDNA.

Repertoires were generated with immunoSEQ multiplex PCR, while TCRdb's copy carries only in-frame clones and drops some. The sample records roughly 250,000 clones, around 86% being singletons. Germline CDR1 LNHDA, CDR2 SQIVND (reference sequence). V lost 2 bases to trimming and J lost 8 bases, with 12 bases between them. The CDR3 totals 13 residues. This receptor was identified in a woman in her fifties or sixties with active or convalescent COVID-19. The sequencing input was peripheral blood. The chain employs TRBV19 and TRBJ1-2; a weak D match, TRBD1 (6 bases). The CDR3 loop reads CASSIPRGRGYTF. Written as DNA, the CDR3 is TGTGCCAGTAGTATACCCAGGGGCAGAGGCTACACCTTC.